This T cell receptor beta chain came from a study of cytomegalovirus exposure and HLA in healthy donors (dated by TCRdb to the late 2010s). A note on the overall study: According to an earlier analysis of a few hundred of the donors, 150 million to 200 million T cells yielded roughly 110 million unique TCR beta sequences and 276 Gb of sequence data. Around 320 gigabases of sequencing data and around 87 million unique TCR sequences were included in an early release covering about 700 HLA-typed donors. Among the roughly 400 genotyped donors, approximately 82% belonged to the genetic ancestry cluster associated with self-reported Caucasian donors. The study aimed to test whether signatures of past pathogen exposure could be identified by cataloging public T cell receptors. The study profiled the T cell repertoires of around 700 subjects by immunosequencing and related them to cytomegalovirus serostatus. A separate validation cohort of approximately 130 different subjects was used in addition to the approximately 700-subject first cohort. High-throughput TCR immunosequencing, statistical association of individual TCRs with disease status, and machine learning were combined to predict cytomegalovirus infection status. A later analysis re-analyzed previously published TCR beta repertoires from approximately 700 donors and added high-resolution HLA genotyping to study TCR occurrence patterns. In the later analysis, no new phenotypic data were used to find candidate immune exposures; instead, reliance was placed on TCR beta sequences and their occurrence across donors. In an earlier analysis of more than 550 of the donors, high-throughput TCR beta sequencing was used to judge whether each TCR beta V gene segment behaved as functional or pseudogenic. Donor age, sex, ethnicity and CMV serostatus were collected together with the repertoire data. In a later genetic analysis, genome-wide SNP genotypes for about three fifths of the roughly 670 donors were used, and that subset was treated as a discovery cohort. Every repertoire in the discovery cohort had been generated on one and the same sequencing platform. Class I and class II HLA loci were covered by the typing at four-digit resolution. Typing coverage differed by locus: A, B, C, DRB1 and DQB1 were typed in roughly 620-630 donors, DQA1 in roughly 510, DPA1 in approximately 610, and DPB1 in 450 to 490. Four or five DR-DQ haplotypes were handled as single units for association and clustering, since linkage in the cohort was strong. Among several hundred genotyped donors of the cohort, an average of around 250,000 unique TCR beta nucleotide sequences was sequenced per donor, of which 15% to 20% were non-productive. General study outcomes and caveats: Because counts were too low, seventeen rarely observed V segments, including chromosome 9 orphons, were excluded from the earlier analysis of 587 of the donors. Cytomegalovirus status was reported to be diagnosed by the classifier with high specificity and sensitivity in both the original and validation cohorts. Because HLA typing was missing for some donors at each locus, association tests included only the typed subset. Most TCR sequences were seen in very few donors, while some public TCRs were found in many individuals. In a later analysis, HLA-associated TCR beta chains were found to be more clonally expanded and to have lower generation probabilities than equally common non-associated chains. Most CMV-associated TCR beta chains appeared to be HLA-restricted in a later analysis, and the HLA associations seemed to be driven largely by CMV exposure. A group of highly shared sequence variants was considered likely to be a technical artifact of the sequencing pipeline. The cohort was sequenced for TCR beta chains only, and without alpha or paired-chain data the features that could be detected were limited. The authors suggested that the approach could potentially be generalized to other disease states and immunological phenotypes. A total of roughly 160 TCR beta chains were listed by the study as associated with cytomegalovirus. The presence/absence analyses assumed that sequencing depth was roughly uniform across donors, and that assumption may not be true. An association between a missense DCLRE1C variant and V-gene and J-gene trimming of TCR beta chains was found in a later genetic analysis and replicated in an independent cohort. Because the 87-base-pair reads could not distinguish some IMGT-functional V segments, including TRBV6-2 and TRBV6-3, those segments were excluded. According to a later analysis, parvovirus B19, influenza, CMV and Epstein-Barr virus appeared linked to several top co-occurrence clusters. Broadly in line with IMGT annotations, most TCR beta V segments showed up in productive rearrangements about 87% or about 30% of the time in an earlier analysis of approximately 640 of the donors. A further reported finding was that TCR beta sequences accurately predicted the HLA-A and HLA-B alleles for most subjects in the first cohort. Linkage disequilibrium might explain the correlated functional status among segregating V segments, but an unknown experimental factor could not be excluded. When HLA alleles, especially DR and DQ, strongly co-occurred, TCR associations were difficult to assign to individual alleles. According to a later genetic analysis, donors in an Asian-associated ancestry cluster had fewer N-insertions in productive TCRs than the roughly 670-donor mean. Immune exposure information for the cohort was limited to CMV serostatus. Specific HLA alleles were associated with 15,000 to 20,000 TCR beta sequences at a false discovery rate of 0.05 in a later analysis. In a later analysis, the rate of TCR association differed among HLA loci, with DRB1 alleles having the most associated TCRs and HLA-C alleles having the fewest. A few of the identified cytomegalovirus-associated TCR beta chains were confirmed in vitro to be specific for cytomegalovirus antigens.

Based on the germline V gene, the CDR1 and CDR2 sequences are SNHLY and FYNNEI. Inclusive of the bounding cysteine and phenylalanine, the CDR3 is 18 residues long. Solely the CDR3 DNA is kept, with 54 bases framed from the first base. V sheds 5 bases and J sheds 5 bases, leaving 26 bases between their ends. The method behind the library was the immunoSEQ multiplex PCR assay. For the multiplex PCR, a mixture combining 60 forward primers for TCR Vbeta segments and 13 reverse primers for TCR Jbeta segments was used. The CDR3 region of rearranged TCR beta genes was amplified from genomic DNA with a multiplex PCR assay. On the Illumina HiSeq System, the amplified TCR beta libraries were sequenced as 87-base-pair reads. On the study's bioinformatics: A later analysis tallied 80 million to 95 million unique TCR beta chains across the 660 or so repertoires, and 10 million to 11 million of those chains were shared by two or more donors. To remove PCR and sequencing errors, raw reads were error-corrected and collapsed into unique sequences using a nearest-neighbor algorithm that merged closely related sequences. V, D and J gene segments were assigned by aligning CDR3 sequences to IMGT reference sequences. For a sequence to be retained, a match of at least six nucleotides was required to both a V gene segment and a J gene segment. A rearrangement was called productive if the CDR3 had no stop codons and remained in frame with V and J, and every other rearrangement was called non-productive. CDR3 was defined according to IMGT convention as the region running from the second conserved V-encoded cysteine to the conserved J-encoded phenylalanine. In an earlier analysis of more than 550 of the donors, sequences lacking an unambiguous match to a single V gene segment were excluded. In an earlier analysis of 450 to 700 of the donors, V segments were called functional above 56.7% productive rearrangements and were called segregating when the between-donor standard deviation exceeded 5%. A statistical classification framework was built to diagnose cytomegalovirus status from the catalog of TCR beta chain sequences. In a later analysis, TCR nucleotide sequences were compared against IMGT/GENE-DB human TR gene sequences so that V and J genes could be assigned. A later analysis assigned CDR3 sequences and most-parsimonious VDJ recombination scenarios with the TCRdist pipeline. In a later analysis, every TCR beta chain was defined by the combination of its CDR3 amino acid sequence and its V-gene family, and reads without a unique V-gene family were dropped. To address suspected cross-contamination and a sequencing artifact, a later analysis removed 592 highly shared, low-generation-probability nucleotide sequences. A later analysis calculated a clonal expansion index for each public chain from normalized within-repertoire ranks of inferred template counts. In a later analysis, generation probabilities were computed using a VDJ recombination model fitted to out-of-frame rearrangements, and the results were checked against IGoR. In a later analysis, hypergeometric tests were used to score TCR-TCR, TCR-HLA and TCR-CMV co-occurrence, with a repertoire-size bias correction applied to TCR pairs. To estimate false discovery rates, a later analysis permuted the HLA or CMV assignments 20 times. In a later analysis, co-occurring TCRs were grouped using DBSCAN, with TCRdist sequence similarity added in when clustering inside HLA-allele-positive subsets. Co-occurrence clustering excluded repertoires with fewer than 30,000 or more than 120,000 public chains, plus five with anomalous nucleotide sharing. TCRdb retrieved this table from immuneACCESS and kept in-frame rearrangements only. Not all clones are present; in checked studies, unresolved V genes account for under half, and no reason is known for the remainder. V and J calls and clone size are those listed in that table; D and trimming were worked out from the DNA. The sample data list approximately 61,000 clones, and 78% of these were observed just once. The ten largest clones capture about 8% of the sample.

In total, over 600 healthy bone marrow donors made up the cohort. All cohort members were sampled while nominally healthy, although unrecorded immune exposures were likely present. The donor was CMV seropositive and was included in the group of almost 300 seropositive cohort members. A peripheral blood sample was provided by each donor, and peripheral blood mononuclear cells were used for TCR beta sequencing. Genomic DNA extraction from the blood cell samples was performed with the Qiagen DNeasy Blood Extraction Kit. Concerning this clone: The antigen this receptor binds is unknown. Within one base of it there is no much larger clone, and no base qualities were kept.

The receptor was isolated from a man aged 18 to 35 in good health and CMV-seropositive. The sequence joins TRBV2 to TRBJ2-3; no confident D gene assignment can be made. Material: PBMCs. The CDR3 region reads CASSYYPSETPRGDTQYF. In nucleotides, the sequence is TGTGCCAGCAGTTACTACCCCAGTGAGACCCCTCGCGGAGATACGCAGTATTTT.